This TCR beta chain stems from a study of OX40 agonist ivuxolimab in advanced cancers. Sequencing used immunoSEQ multiplex PCR; TCRdb keeps in-frame clones, though not all of them. The data show over 75,000 clones, roughly 88% seen once. Turning to this clone: Compared with germline, one end of the junction differs, possibly owing to a read error.

Germline CDR1 SSHAT, CDR2 FNYEAQ (reference sequence). The CDR3 loop spans 11 amino acids. The clonotype comes from an adult with an advanced solid tumor such as melanoma, head and neck, liver or kidney cancer. The source material was CD4+ or CD8+ T cells sorted from blood, sampled in a trial of the OX40 agonist ivuxolimab. The chain carries TRBV7-7 and TRBJ2-4; D unclear. The CDR3 sequence is CASSLEGPQYF. The DNA for the CDR3 is TGTGCTAGCAGCTTAGAAGGTCCTCAGTACTTC.